The present T cell receptor beta chain was sequenced within a study of blood T cells in healthy people across ages (dated by TCRdb to the mid-2010s). Regarding the research as a whole: Template switching captured roughly one uniquely barcoded TCR beta cDNA molecule per two T cells in model experiments. Donors were grouped into four age groups: young (average about 15 years), middle-aged (roughly 37), aged (roughly 67) and long-lived (82). Using deep sequencing normalized with unique cDNA molecular identifiers, the study measured how TCR beta repertoire diversity changes with age. Two additional independent replicas of 1 million unique cDNA reads from the same blood draw were analyzed for two donors (one aged 18 to 29 and one aged 80 or older). To avoid experimental bias, donors of different ages were spread randomly across the sequencing lanes. The research as a whole found: Estimates of total diversity based on one million sequenced T cells were considered lower bounds and underestimates. Because donor CMV infection status was unknown, age-related changes in expanded clonotypes were potentially confounded. There was a strong correlation between observed TCR beta diversity and the percentage of naive T cells measured by flow cytometry. Observed TCR beta diversity per million T cells fell roughly linearly with age, and a significant reduction was already apparent by age around 44. The long-lived group showed more naive CD4+ T cells, fewer expanded clones and increased TCR diversity than the aged group, suggesting age selection. Because profiling used bulk unsorted PBMCs, naive and antigen-experienced compartments could not be compared conclusively.

From a lookup of the germline V gene (reference sequence), CDR1 and CDR2 are MNHEY and SMNVEV. The CDR3 starts with the cysteine, ends with the phenylalanine, and has 15 residues. Just the 45-base CDR3 DNA is kept, in frame starting at base 1. The V end gives up 7 bases and the J end 2 bases, leaving 6 bases in the junction not matched to a gene. The library relied on 5' RACE. The sequencer listed for this sample is Illumina HiSeq 2500. The second PCR ran for about 6 to 11 cycles and used a J-beta primer mix along with a sample-barcoded 5' primer. Each TCR beta cDNA molecule received a unique molecular identifier from a template-switch 5' adaptor carrying 12 random nucleotides. At least 2.5 million CDR3-containing paired-end reads were obtained from each sample. The Mint cDNA synthesis kit, primed by a TRBC-specific oligonucleotide, was used to synthesize first-strand cDNA from all RNA. After uracil-DNA glycosylase treatment, a first 18-cycle PCR used universal primers M1SS and BC2_uni_R on all cDNA. As for the original processing: For normalization, 1 million high-quality reads were randomly selected from each sample, with every read carrying a distinct molecular identifier. Reads with shared molecular identifiers were discarded instead of being binned into consensus sequences. MiTCR, with a Q25 quality threshold and the strictest error-elimination algorithm, was used for CDR3 identification, clonotype clustering and error correction. A nonparametric unseen species model using Euler transformation provided a lower-bound estimate of total TCR beta diversity. The public reads were reanalyzed by TCRdb: fastp trimming at Q25, MiXCR alignment, in-frame beta chains only. Each record represents a unique CDR3 protein, reported with the most common genes and DNA among its rows. The V and J calls and clone size are TCRdb's, not the authors'. The sample has under 2 million distinct CDR3 sequences on record, about 35% of them singletons. The ten most abundant clones make up about 11% of the sample.

About this clonotype itself: The antigen this receptor binds is unknown. No base-level quality is on record; no much larger clone is a single base apart.

The roughly 39 donors, aged about 6 to 95 years, were systemically healthy Caucasian individuals from Russia. Each donor gave ten milliliters of peripheral blood, collected into EDTA-treated Vacutainer tubes. Ficoll-Paque density-gradient centrifugation was used to isolate PBMCs, with at least 7 million obtained per sample. Trizol reagent was used to extract total RNA from the PBMCs, yielding at least 5 micrograms per sample. The percentages of naive CD45RAhigh/CD27high T cells were determined by flow cytometry on a PBMC aliquot from every donor. The V and J genes are TRBV27 and TRBJ2-1; 9 bases in the middle match TRBD2. This clonotype was obtained from a woman in her twenties or thirties in good health. The sample taken for sequencing was blood. The CDR3 has the sequence CASTPLAGTYNEQFF. The nucleotide sequence reads as follows: TGTGCCAGCACCCCGCTAGCGGGGACCTACAATGAGCAGTTCTTC.